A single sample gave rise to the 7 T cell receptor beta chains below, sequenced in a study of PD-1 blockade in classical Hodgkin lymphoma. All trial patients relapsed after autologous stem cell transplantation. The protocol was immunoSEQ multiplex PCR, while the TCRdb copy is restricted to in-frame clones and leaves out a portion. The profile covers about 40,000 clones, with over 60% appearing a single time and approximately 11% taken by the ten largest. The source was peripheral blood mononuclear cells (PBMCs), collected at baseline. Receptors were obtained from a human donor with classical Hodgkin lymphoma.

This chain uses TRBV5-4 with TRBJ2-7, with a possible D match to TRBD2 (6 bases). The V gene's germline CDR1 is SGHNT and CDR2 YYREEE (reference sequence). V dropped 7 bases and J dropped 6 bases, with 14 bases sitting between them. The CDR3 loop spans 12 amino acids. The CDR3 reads CASGGGGGEQYF. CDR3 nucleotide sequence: TGTGCCAGCGGTGGGGGAGGCGGCGAGCAGTACTTC. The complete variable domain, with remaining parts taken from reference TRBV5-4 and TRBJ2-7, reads ETGVTQSPTHLIKTRGQQVTLRCSSQSGHNTVSWYQQALGQGPQFIFQYYREEENGRGNFPPRFSGLQFPNYSSELNVNALELDDSALYLCASGGGGGEQYFGPGTRLTVT.

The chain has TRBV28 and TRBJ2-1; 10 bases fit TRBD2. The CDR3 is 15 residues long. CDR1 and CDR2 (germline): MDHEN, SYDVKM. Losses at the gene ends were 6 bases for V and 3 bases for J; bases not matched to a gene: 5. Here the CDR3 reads CASSLWTSGYNEQFF. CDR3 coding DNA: TGTGCCAGCAGCCTCTGGACTAGCGGCTACAATGAGCAGTTCTTC.

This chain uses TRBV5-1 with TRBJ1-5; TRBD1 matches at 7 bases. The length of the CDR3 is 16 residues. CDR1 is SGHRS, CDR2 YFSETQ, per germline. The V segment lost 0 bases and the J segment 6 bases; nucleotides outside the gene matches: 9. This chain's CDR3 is CASSLGDRQGGQPQHF. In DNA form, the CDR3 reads TGCGCCAGCAGCTTGGGGGACCGACAGGGTGGTCAGCCCCAGCATTTT.

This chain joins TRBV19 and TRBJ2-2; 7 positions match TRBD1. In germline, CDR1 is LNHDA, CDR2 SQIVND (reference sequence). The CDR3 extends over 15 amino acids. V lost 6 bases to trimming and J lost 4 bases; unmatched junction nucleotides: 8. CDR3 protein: CASRATGRGTGELFF. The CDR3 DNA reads TGTGCCAGTAGGGCGACAGGGAGAGGCACCGGGGAGCTGTTTTTT.

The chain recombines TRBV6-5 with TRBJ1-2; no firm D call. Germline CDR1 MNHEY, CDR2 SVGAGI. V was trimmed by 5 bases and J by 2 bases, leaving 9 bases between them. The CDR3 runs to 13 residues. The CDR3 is CASSVNRNYGYTF. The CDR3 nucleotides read TGTGCCAGCAGTGTAAACAGAAACTATGGCTACACCTTC.

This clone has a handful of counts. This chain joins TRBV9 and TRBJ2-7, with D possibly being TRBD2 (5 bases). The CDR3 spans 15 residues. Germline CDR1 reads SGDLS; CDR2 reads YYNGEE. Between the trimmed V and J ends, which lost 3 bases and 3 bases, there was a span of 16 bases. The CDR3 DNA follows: TGTGCCAGCAGCGCTTCGGACGGGGTGTTCTACGAGCAGTACTTC. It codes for CASSASDGVFYEQYF. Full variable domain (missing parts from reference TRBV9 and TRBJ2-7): DSGVTQTPKHLITATGQRVTLRCSPRSGDLSVYWYQQSLDQGLQFLIQYYNGEERAKGNILERFSAQQFPDLHSELNLSSLELGDSALYFCASSASDGVFYEQYFGPGTRLTVT.

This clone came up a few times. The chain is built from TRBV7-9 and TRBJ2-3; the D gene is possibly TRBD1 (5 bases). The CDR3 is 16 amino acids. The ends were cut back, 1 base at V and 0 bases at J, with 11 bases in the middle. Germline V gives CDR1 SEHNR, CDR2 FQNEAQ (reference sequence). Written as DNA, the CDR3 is TGTGCCAGCAGCTTAGTTTTGGGGCCCAGCACAGATACGCAGTATTTT. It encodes CASSLVLGPSTDTQYF.